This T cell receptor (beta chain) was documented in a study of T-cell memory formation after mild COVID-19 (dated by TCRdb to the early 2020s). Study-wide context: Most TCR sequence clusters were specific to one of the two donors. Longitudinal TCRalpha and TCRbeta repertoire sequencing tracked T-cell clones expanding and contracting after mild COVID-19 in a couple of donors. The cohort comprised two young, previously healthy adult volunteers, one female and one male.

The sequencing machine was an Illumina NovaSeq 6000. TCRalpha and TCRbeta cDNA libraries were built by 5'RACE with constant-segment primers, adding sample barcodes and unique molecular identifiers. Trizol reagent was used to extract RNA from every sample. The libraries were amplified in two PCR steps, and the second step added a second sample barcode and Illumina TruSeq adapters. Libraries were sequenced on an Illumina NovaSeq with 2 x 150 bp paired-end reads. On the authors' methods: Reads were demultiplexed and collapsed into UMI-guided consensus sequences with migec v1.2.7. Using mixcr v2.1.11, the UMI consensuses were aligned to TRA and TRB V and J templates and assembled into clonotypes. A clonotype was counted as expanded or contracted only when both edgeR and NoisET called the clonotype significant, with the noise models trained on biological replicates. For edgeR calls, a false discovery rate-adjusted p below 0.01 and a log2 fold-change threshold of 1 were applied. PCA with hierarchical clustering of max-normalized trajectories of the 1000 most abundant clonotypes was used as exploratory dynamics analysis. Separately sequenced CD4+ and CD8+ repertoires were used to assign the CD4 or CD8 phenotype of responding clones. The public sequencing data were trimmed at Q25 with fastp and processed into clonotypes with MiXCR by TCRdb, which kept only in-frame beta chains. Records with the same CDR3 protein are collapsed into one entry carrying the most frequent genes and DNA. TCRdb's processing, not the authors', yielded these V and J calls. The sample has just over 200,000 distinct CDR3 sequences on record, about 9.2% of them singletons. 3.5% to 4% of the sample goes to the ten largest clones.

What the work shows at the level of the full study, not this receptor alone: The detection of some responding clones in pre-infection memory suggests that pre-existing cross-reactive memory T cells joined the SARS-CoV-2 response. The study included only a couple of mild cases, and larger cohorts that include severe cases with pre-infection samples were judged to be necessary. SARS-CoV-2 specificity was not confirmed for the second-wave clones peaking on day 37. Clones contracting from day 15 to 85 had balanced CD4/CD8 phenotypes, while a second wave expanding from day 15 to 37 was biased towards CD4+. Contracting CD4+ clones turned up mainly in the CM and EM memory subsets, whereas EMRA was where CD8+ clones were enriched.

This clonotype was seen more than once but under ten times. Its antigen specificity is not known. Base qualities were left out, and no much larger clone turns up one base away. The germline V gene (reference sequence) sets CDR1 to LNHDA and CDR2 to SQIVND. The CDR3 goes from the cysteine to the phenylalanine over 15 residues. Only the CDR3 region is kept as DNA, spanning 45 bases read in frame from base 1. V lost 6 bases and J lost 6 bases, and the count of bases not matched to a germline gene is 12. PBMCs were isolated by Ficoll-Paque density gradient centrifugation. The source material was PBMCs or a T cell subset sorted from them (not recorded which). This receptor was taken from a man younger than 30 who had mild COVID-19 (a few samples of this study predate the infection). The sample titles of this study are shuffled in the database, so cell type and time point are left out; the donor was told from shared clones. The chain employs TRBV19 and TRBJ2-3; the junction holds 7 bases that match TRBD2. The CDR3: CASSQAGPPWDTQYF. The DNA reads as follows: TGTGCCAGTAGCCAAGCGGGGCCTCCTTGGGATACGCAGTATTTT.